This TCR beta chain appears in the sequencing data of a study of chronic HIV infection and antiretroviral therapy. TCRdb passed the 5' RACE reads through MiXCR, listing each CDR3 protein once. The table includes about 31,000 distinct CDR3 sequences, about 8.6% detected once. The germline V gene encodes CDR1 DFQATT and CDR2 SNEGSKA (reference sequence). The ends were cut back, 6 bases at V and 4 bases at J, with 13 bases in the middle. CDR3 size: 14 residues. What was sequenced was peripheral blood. V and J are TRBV20-1 and TRBJ2-6; the D gene is possibly TRBD2 (5 bases). This TCR came from an adult who had HIV and had not received antiretroviral therapy, or was an uninfected healthy control (not recorded which). The CDR3 coding sequence is TGCAGTGCGATTCCGGGATCAGGGGCCAACGTCCTGACTTTC. Residues: CSAIPGSGANVLTF.